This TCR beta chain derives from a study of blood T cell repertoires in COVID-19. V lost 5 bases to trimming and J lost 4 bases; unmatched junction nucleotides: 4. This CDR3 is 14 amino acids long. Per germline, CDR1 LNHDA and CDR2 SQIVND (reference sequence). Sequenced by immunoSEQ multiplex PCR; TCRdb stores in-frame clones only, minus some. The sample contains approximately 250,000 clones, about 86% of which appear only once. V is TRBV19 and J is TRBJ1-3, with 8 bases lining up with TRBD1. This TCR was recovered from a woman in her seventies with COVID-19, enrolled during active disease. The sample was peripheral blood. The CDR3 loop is CASSPWDRGNTIYF. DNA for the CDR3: TGTGCCAGTAGTCCCTGGGACAGGGGAAACACCATATATTTT.